Detailed here is one TCR beta chain. Its antigen is not known. The sample originates from a study of blood T cells in healthy people across ages. Study-wide results and limits: Any changes in expanded clonotypes were possibly confounded, as donor CMV status remained unknown. Observed TCR beta diversity per million T cells went down as age went up. This fall followed a roughly linear course with age. Naive T cell percentage strongly correlated with TCR beta diversity.

In germline, CDR1 is WNHNN, CDR2 SYGVQD (reference sequence). This CDR3 is 15 amino acids long. V lost 0 bases to trimming and J lost 5 bases; unmatched junction nucleotides: 5. A second about 6 to 12 cycle PCR used barcoded and J-beta primers. Each CDR3 protein is one row after TCRdb ran MiXCR on the 5' RACE reads. The sample yields 650,000 or so distinct CDR3 sequences, 52% seen once. Sequencing was performed on blood. This clonotype was obtained from an elderly woman in good health. The rearrangement uses TRBV10-1 and TRBJ2-3; 7 bases line up with TRBD2. For the CDR3, the DNA is TGCGCCAGCAGTGAGTCGGTGGGAGGGGAAGATACGCAGTATTTT. Its translation is CASSESVGGEDTQYF.